This TCR beta chain was captured by sequencing in a study of shared clonotypes between healthy human individuals. In the study overall: The donor group consisted of a couple of women and a few men, aged 18 to 49. Researchers assigned three CD4 naive, three CD4 memory, two CD8 naive and one CD8 memory plate to each donor.

The CDR3 runs 15 residues. V was shortened by 4 bases and J by 6 bases, with 16 bases between the two germline ends. CDR1 and CDR2 from the germline V gene are SNHLY and FYNNEI. Concerning this clone: The antigen is unknown.

Only Caucasian adults living in Nashville, Tennessee made up the donor group. General study results and limits: In contrast to clonotypes shared by all four donors, non-shared clonotypes had lower generation probabilities.

Only in-frame clones appear in the TCRdb table, and some are missing; sequencing was by immunoSEQ multiplex PCR. Of approximately 1,000,000 clones detected, approximately 80% appear once; the ten largest clones hold more than 0.45%. This receptor was identified in a man aged 18 to 29 in good health. Some clones in this sample may be carry-over from other donors' samples. The V gene is TRBV2, the J gene TRBJ1-5; maybe TRBD1 (5 bases). The sequencing sample was made of memory CD4+ T cells from PBMCs. Specified subset: CD45RA-negative fraction. CDR3 in DNA: TGTGCCAGCAGTGTGGGCAGGGATCACGGTCAGCCCCAGCATTTT. Protein product: CASSVGRDHGQPQHF.